This TCR beta chain was recorded in a study of blood T cell repertoires in COVID-19. The assay was immunoSEQ multiplex PCR, and TCRdb's table has in-frame clones only and misses some. The sample gives under 300,000 clones, roughly 89% of which show up once; about 2% is in the top ten. Ages ranged from about 18 to 89 years, with residence in approximately 25 US areas. V lost 10 bases and J lost 0, with 12 bases in between. The CDR3 contains 13 residues. The sample comprised PBMCs or T cells enriched from blood (not recorded which). The genes are TRBV6-7 and TRBJ1-2, with no clear D. TRBV6-7 qualifies as an ORF whose function is uncertain. The clonotype was recovered from a woman aged 60-75 years who had recovered from COVID-19. The CDR3 DNA reads as TGTGCCACCCGCAGGTCTACTAACTATGGCTACACCTTC. Its protein product is CATRRSTNYGYTF.